This TCR beta chain was recorded in a study of beta chain features in type 1 diabetes. General observations from the study: Equally in patients and controls, PCR might preferentially amplify shorter templates.

Trimming shortened V by 0 bases and J by 1 base, and 6 bases separated the two germline ends. The CDR3 length is 14 residues. Germline CDR1 SEHNR, CDR2 FQNEAQ (reference sequence). cDNA synthesis used the whole RNA isolate, giving expressed TCRB sequences. The assay was immunoSEQ multiplex PCR, and TCRdb's table has in-frame clones only and misses some. Here the sample spans about half a million clones, approximately 10% being singletons. On this clone: Its antigen is still unknown. Other DNA sequences in this specimen translate into the identical CDR3.

Isolation of CD4+ naive, central memory, regulatory and stem cell-like memory cells was achieved by sorting via CD45RO/CCR7/CD25/CD127/CD95/CD27. Purity above 95% was achieved in all sorted populations. The sequencing input was naive CD4+ T cells from blood. This chain links TRBV7-9 with TRBJ1-2; D is ambiguous. The source is a woman younger than 30 in good health. CDR3 region: CASSLAAGNYGYTF. DNA of the CDR3: TGTGCCAGCAGCTTAGCTGCGGGTAACTATGGCTACACCTTC.